This T cell receptor (beta chain) originates from a study of beta chain features in type 1 diabetes (dated by TCRdb to 2016 to 2019). About the investigation overall: Mean age, gender distribution, total cell number and subset yield were not different between patients and healthy donors. A total of 90 million to 130 million sorted cells were examined across all samples, and a strong correlation was observed between cell number per subset and RNA yield. The study compared TCRB repertoires of sorted circulating CD4+ T cell subsets between recently diagnosed type 1 diabetes patients and matched healthy donors. Regulatory and stem cell-like memory subsets were obtained from only 8 patients and about 8 healthy donors, while naive and central memory subsets were obtained from all 30 or so donors. General findings and caveats noted by the study authors: Only small numbers of individuals were included in the HLA sub-analyses, which left unresolved whether HLA type had any influence on TCRB rearrangement. Naive, central memory and regulatory TCRB repertoires appeared to be more similar among patients than among healthy donors. Because cDNA rather than genomic DNA was sequenced, highly expressing activated cells could have been over-represented, although no difference in activation and CD3 levels was found between groups. A moderate but significant shortening of TCRB CDR3 length was observed in type 1 diabetes patients in all four CD4+ subsets. At VDJ recombination sites, patients with type 1 diabetes made fewer insertions and deleted more nucleotides, a pattern implying thymic rearrangement abnormalities. Shorter templates might be favored by PCR, yet because patient and control samples were amplified and corrected together, any such skew would affect both groups equally.

The High Capacity cDNA Reverse Transcription Kit was used to reverse transcribe all of the isolated RNA, meaning that expressed TCRB transcripts were what got sequenced. Deep immunoSEQ sequencing was performed on naive, central memory and regulatory T cell samples, with an average of roughly 4 million total reads per sample. After sorted cells were lysed in RLT buffer, RNA was extracted with DNase-treated RNeasy Micro or Mini kits, with the choice depending on cell number. Each cell subset was processed on its own to prevent cross-contamination, while patient and healthy donor samples were processed together. The immunoSEQ multiplex PCR was used to amplify TCRB sequences from cDNA, yielding 87-bp fragments that span the CDR3 region. Amplicons were sequenced on the Illumina HiSeq platform. The authors processed their data as follows. PCR bias was computationally corrected using synthetic template baselines, reads within Hamming distance 2 were collapsed, and singletons that could not be merged were discarded. Reads were aligned against IMGT to assign V, D and J genes, CDR3 length and insertions or deletions at six rearrangement sites. Within each subset, clonotype counts were normalized to sorted cell number, and only after that were true diversity and Gini coefficients computed with the tcR R package. The overlap coefficient, calculated on TCRB nucleotide sequences, was used to measure repertoire sharing. As a proxy for the pre-selection repertoire, out-of-frame TCRB sequences from naive cells were analyzed. TCRdb obtained this table from immuneACCESS and retained in-frame rearrangements with V and J assigned. These tables miss some clones; where compared with another copy, unresolved V genes account for less than half of the shortfall, and the remainder is unexplained. V and J calls and clone size are as listed in that table; D and trimming were resolved from the DNA. The sample table records 680,000 or so clones; about an eighth of these occur just once. The biggest ten clones account for 0.022% of the sample.

There are a few counts of this clone. Its antigen remains undetermined. No base quality information exists; no much larger clone differs at one position. From each donor, a single peripheral blood sample of about 120 mL on average was drawn into heparinised tubes. A BD FACSAria II and a panel including CD45RO, CCR7, CD25, CD127, CD95 and CD27 were used to sort naive, central memory, regulatory and stem cell-like memory CD4+ T cells. Every sorted population had a purity above 98%. PBMCs were isolated immediately by Lymphoprep density gradient centrifugation and stained directly without culture. So that batch effects would be minimized, each experiment stained and sorted samples in pairs, pairing one healthy donor with one patient. The TCR was taken from a man between 18 and 29 years old with type 1 diabetes. Source material: naive CD4+ T cells from blood. The intended sense of this specimen's cell subset or site label: true naive CD4+ T cells.

CDR3 reads: CASSLSGGLGDTQYF. At the DNA level, the sequence is TGTGCCAGCAGCTTATCCGGGGGCCTCGGAGATACGCAGTATTTT. The sequence joins TRBV7-2 to TRBJ2-3; the D call is tentative, TRBD1 or TRBD2, as each matches 6 bases. Trimming removed 2 bases from V and 5 bases from J, leaving 14 bases between the germline ends. The CDR3 has 15 amino acids, counting the end cysteine and phenylalanine. The retained sequence is limited to the CDR3, 45 bases, with the frame set at the first base. Per the germline V gene, SGHTA is the CDR1 and FQGNSA is the CDR2.